Below are 31 T cell receptor beta chains sequenced from a single sample in a study of cytomegalovirus exposure and HLA in healthy donors. Researchers ran the PCR with 60 Vbeta and 13 Jbeta primers. TCRdb's copy holds only in-frame clones and misses some; the assay was immunoSEQ multiplex PCR. This sample has 50,000 to 65,000 clones, with approximately 70% found just once. Sequenced input: PBMCs. Every receptor here comes from a man between 18 and 29 years old in good health and CMV-seronegative.

The chain employs TRBV10-3 and TRBJ1-5, with 11 bases identical to TRBD1. Unmatched junction bases numbered 2, after V lost 4 bases and J lost 3 bases. This CDR3 spans 15 amino acids. Looked up from germline, CDR1 is ENHRY and CDR2 is SYGVKD. For the CDR3, the DNA is TGTGCCATCAGTGCGGACAGGGGGCTCAATCAGCCCCAGCATTTT. As protein: CAISADRGLNQPQHF.

The chain has TRBV30 and TRBJ1-1; D gene unclear. With 1 base removed from V and 3 bases from J, the gap between germline ends came to 12 bases. This CDR3 region has 14 residues. The germline V gene encodes CDR1 GTSNPN and CDR2 SVGIG (reference sequence). CDR3 region: CAWSDGREDTEAFF. The CDR3 DNA follows: TGTGCCTGGAGTGATGGGAGAGAGGACACTGAAGCTTTCTTT.

The CDR3 spells CASSLVLSTTNTEAFF. CDR3 DNA: TGTGCCAGCAGCTTAGTGTTATCGACAACGAACACTGAAGCTTTCTTT. J is TRBJ1-1 and V is TRBV7-2; no definite D call. Germline V gives CDR1 SGHTA, CDR2 FQGNSA. This CDR3 contains 16 residues. Trimming cost V 1 base and J 1 base, with 13 bases left between them. The complete variable domain, with remaining parts taken from reference TRBV7-2 and TRBJ1-1, reads GAGVSQSPSNKVTEKGKDVELRCDPISGHTALYWYRQSLGQGLEFLIYFQGNSAPDKSGLPSDRFSAERTGGSVSTLTIQRTQQEDSAVYLCASSLVLSTTNTEAFFGQGTRLTVV.

The rearrangement uses TRBV10-3 and TRBJ2-7; 11 nucleotides align to TRBD2. Germline CDR1 and CDR2: ENHRY and SYGVKD. This CDR3 contains 15 residues. Unmatched junction bases numbered 7, after V lost 0 bases and J lost 9 bases. The chain's CDR3 is CAISESTSGMAGQYF. For the CDR3, the DNA is TGTGCCATCAGTGAGTCGACTAGCGGGATGGCTGGGCAGTACTTC.

This sequence joins TRBV5-1 and TRBJ2-5; no firm D call. CDR1 and CDR2 from the germline V gene are SGHRS and YFSETQ. This CDR3 has 11 residues. Trimming shortened V by 0 bases and J by 10 bases, and 7 bases separated the two germline ends. The CDR3 nucleotides are TGCGCCAGCAGCTTGGCGCAGATCCAGTACTTC. The encoded protein is CASSLAQIQYF.

The chain is built from TRBV29-1 and TRBJ2-1, with 8 bases matching TRBD1. Germline CDR1 SQVTM, CDR2 ANQGSEA. The CDR3 has 12 residues. With 4 bases clipped from V and 7 bases from J, the junction kept 3 bases outside the gene matches. The CDR3 DNA reads as TGCAGCGTTGGACAGGGGATGAATGAGCAGTTCTTC. Translating gives CSVGQGMNEQFF.

The chain is built from TRBV5-1 and TRBJ2-3, with 16 bases fitting TRBD2. The CDR3 runs to 17 residues. V lost 4 bases, J lost 6 bases, and 8 bases stayed unmatched. CDR1 is SGHRS, CDR2 YFSETQ, per germline. CDR3 loop: CASSTGTSGRARDTQYF. CDR3 nucleotides: TGCGCCAGCAGCACCGGGACTAGCGGGAGGGCCCGGGATACGCAGTATTTT.

The V gene is TRBV30, the J gene TRBJ1-1; TRBD1 is a possible D gene (5 bases). The CDR3 contains 17 residues. Germline assignment: CDR1 GTSNPN and CDR2 SVGIG (reference sequence). V lost 0 bases to trimming and J lost 2 bases, with 19 bases between them. The CDR3 DNA sequence: TGTGCCTGGAGTGTACGGGGGGGATTTGTTCATAACACTGAAGCTTTCTTT. This codes for CAWSVRGGFVHNTEAFF.

The V gene is TRBV9, the J gene TRBJ1-1; maybe TRBD1 (6 bases). The CDR3 spans 13 residues. Germline V gene lookup returns CDR1 SGDLS and CDR2 YYNGEE. V shed 3 bases and J shed 3 bases, with 9 bases lying between them. The CDR3 sequence is CASSAEGDTEAFF. The CDR3 DNA follows: TGTGCCAGCAGCGCCGAGGGGGACACTGAAGCTTTCTTT. The whole variable domain, remainder taken from reference TRBV9 and TRBJ1-1, is DSGVTQTPKHLITATGQRVTLRCSPRSGDLSVYWYQQSLDQGLQFLIQYYNGEERAKGNILERFSAQQFPDLHSELNLSSLELGDSALYFCASSAEGDTEAFFGQGTRLTVV.

The V call is TRBV4-3, the J call TRBJ2-1, with 11 bases identical to TRBD2. From germline, CDR1 is LGHNA and CDR2 YSLEER. V dropped 3 bases and J dropped 1; count of bases not matched to a gene: 5. The CDR3 covers 17 residues. The CDR3 nucleotides read TGCGCCAGCAGCCAGGTCGGGACTAGCGGTTCCTACAATGAGCAGTTCTTC. This gives the protein CASSQVGTSGSYNEQFF.

This rearrangement joins TRBV7-2 to TRBJ2-1; 8 bases match TRBD2. Trimming removed 1 base from V and 9 bases from J; junction bases left unmatched: 11. This CDR3 is built from 16 residues. CDR1 SGHTA and CDR2 FQGNSA come from the germline V gene. The CDR3 DNA follows: TGTGCCAGCAGCTTAGTTACTAGCGGCCTAGGTGGTGAGCAGTTCTTC. It specifies CASSLVTSGLGGEQFF.

The rearrangement uses TRBV9 and TRBJ1-2; the match to TRBD1 covers 7 bases. CDR3 size: 15 residues. Germline-derived CDR1 and CDR2 are SGDLS and YYNGEE. Trimming took 4 bases from V and 3 from J; bases not matched to a gene: 9. The CDR3 region has the DNA TGTGCCAGCAGCCCGGAGGGGCAGGGGGACTATGGCTACACCTTC. This sequence encodes CASSPEGQGDYGYTF.

This chain links TRBV7-6 with TRBJ2-5; D not certain. Trimming cost V 5 bases and J 2 bases, with 3 bases left between them. Germline lookup yields CDR1 SGHVS and CDR2 FNYEAQ. CDR3 size: 11 residues. The CDR3 loop reads CASSPQETQYF. CDR3 nucleotide sequence: TGTGCCAGCAGCCCTCAAGAGACCCAGTACTTC.

This clone was observed a few times. The rearrangement uses TRBV28 and TRBJ2-7, with 7 bases identical to TRBD2. Germline V CDR1 and CDR2: MDHEN, SYDVKM. V lost 3 bases, J lost 8 bases, and 10 bases stayed unmatched. The CDR3 length is 14 residues. CDR3 loop: CASSFNAGVMQQYF. The CDR3 DNA sequence: TGTGCCAGCAGTTTTAATGCGGGGGTTATGCAGCAGTACTTC.

The chain is built from TRBV30 and TRBJ2-1; TRBD2 matches at 7 bases. Germline lookup yields CDR1 GTSNPN and CDR2 SVGIG (reference sequence). The CDR3 spans 15 residues. Losses at the gene ends were 0 bases for V and 6 bases for J; bases not matched to a gene: 8. CDR3 residues: CAWSVAGRAGNEQFF. CDR3 sequence (DNA): TGTGCCTGGAGTGTAGCGGGGAGGGCCGGCAATGAGCAGTTCTTC.

V is TRBV7-9 and J is TRBJ1-2, with a possible D match to TRBD1 (5 bases). The length of the CDR3 is 13 residues. Germline assignment: CDR1 SEHNR and CDR2 FQNEAQ (reference sequence). V gave up 5 bases and J gave up 3 bases, with 10 bases separating them. This CDR3 is CASSRQNDYGYTF. CDR3 bases: TGTGCCAGCAGCCGACAGAACGACTATGGCTACACCTTC.

The chain joins TRBV4-1 to TRBJ2-6; 9 nucleotides match TRBD1. The V gene end was trimmed by 4 bases and the J gene end by 1 base; junction bases not matched to a gene: 11. This CDR3 contains 19 residues. Germline lookup yields CDR1 MGHRA and CDR2 YSYEKL. CDR3 coding DNA: TGCGCCAGCAGCCTCTGGGGGGACAGGGTTTTGTCTGGGGCCAACGTCCTGACTTTC. Translated: CASSLWGDRVLSGANVLTF.

The chain carries TRBV5-1 and TRBJ1-3, with TRBD1 identical over 7 bases. The CDR3 is made up of 15 amino acids. V was pared by 0 bases and J by 2 bases, with 2 bases of the junction left unmatched. Germline CDR1 reads SGHRS; CDR2 reads YFSETQ. CDR3 nucleotides: TGCGCCAGCAGCTTGGACAGGGGAACTGGAAACACCATATATTTT. Translated: CASSLDRGTGNTIYF.

This clone has a handful of counts. The chain employs TRBV2 and TRBJ2-5; 9 positions agree with TRBD1. The germline gives CDR1 SNHLY, CDR2 FYNNEI. This CDR3 contains 15 residues. Trimming took 6 bases from V and 4 from J; bases not matched to a gene: 9. CDR3 sequence (DNA): TGTGCCAGCAGGAACAGGGGGCCCGGCGGAGAGACCCAGTACTTC. This codes for CASRNRGPGGETQYF.

The chain joins TRBV25-1 to TRBJ2-1, with TRBD1 matching over 11 bases. V lost 6 bases to trimming and J lost 5 bases; unmatched junction nucleotides: 3. Germline V gene sequence: CDR1 MGHDK, CDR2 SYGVNS. This CDR3 comprises 14 residues. In DNA, the CDR3 is TGTGCCAGCAGAGGACAGGGGGCGAACAATGAGCAGTTCTTC. As protein: CASRGQGANNEQFF.

The chain links TRBV10-3 to TRBJ1-6; 7 bases are shared with TRBD1. The V segment lost 10 bases and the J segment 9 bases; nucleotides outside the gene matches: 12. The germline CDR1 and CDR2 sequences are ENHRY and SYGVKD. The CDR3 loop spans 14 amino acids. DNA of the CDR3: TGTGCCACGACAGCAGGGGGTTACCTTTCACCCCTCCACTTT. The encoded protein is CATTAGGYLSPLHF.

The V and J genes are TRBV7-2 and TRBJ2-7; TRBD2 aligns across 8 bases. Germline CDR1 is SGHTA and CDR2 is FQGNSA. The V segment lost 5 bases and the J segment 0 bases; nucleotides outside the gene matches: 6. The CDR3 loop spans 15 amino acids. The chain's CDR3 is CASSTSGALSYEQYF. Written as DNA, the CDR3 is TGTGCCAGCAGCACTAGCGGAGCGCTCTCCTACGAGCAGTACTTC.

The rearrangement joins TRBV27 to TRBJ2-1; maybe TRBD1 (5 bases). There are 14 residues in the CDR3. Germline CDR1 is MNHEY and CDR2 is SMNVEV (reference sequence). Trimming took off 1 base at V and 4 bases at J, with 8 bases between the two ends. The chain's CDR3 is CASSLLDKYNEQFF. The DNA for the CDR3 is TGTGCCAGCAGTTTATTGGACAAATACAATGAGCAGTTCTTC.

The genes are TRBV28 and TRBJ1-1; D gene unclear. Looked up from germline, CDR1 is MDHEN and CDR2 is SYDVKM. This CDR3 is 14 amino acids long. Deletions cut 1 base from V and 5 bases from J, with 11 bases between. CDR3 loop: CASSLSRAGTEAFF. The CDR3 bases are TGTGCCAGCAGTTTATCCCGCGCGGGGACTGAAGCTTTCTTT.

V and J are TRBV27 and TRBJ2-3, with D unclear. The germline CDR1 and CDR2 sequences are MNHEY and SMNVEV (reference sequence). V was trimmed by 3 bases and J by 3 bases, leaving 4 bases between them. The CDR3 is made up of 12 amino acids. CDR3 nucleotide sequence: TGTGCCAGCAGTTTCTTAACAGATACGCAGTATTTT. Residues: CASSFLTDTQYF.

This clone was seen a single time. The chain links TRBV7-9 to TRBJ2-1, with D maybe TRBD2 (5 bases). CDR1 and CDR2 from the germline V gene are SEHNR and FQNEAQ (reference sequence). V lost 4 bases, J lost 2 bases, and 6 bases lay in between. The CDR3 is made up of 13 amino acids. CDR3 in DNA: TGTGCCAGCAGCTCGGGGACCTACAATGAGCAGTTCTTC. It is translated as CASSSGTYNEQFF.

The gene calls are TRBV30 and TRBJ2-2; tentative D call: TRBD1 (8 bases). The CDR3 is made up of 14 amino acids. Germline CDR1 and CDR2: GTSNPN and SVGIG (reference sequence). With 2 bases removed from V and 6 bases from J, the gap between germline ends came to 13 bases. CDR3 nucleotide sequence: TGTGCCTGGAGTTCACAGGGGGGGGCCGGGGAGCTGTTTTTT. It translates to CAWSSQGGAGELFF. Combining the CDR3 with reference TRBV30 and TRBJ2-2 gives the whole variable domain SQTIHQWPATLVQPVGSPLSLECTVEGTSNPNLYWYRQAAGRGLQLLFYSVGIGQISSEVPQNLSASRPQDRQFILSSKKLLLSDSGFYLCAWSSQGGAGELFFGEGSRLTVL.

This clone was counted only a few times. The rearrangement links TRBV27 to TRBJ1-2; D is possibly TRBD1 (5 bases). The CDR3 runs 12 residues. V lost 6 bases to trimming and J lost 3 bases, with 8 bases between them. CDR1 and CDR2 from the germline V gene are MNHEY and SMNVEV (reference sequence). CDR3 nucleotide sequence: TGTGCCAGCAGGGGGGGTCACTATGGCTACACCTTC. This encodes CASRGGHYGYTF.

J is TRBJ2-3 and V is TRBV6-5, with D tentatively TRBD2 (6 bases). The V gene lost 2 bases and the J gene lost 10 bases, with 16 bases spanning the gap. CDR1 and CDR2 from the germline V gene are MNHEY and SVGAGI. The CDR3 length is 14 residues. CDR3 protein: CASSYTSGSSAQYF. The CDR3 DNA sequence: TGTGCCAGCAGTTACACATCCGGGAGCTCGGCGCAGTATTTT.

This sequence joins TRBV5-1 and TRBJ1-5, with D possibly TRBD1 on 6 matching bases. Deletions cut 4 bases from V and 3 bases from J, with 11 bases between. The CDR3 is 14 residues long. CDR1 is SGHRS, CDR2 YFSETQ, per germline. CDR3 coding DNA: TGCGCCAGCAGCCCCCTGGGGGCCAATCAGCCCCAGCATTTT. Its protein product is CASSPLGANQPQHF.

This chain joins TRBV5-5 and TRBJ1-1; perhaps TRBD1 as D (5 bases). Germline V lookup: CDR1 SGHKS, CDR2 YYEKEE (reference sequence). Trimming stripped 4 bases from V and 5 bases from J, with 9 bases between. The CDR3 is 12 amino acids. The chain's CDR3 is CASSQGVTEAFF. CDR3 sequence (DNA): TGTGCCAGCAGCCAAGGGGTGACTGAAGCTTTCTTT.